The 27 T cell receptor beta chains reported below all come from one sample, sequenced in a study of shared clonotypes between healthy human individuals. The method was immunoSEQ multiplex PCR; TCRdb's version includes in-frame clones alone and lacks a portion of them. The sample has some 1,900,000 clones, about 95% seen once; the top ten hold approximately 1%. Terminally differentiated effector memory CD45RA+ cells were excluded from the naive CD8 cells, which were CD45RO-negative and positively selected for CCR7. The sample comprised naive CD8+ T cells sorted from blood. The source of these receptors is a man in his late teens or twenties in good health.

In the case of this clone: Additional DNA sequences in this sample encode the identical CDR3. The gene calls are TRBV9 and TRBJ2-3; 10 positions agree with TRBD2. Germline CDR1 is SGDLS and CDR2 is YYNGEE. CDR3 length equals 16 residues. The J segment lost 1 base and the V segment lost 2 bases, leaving 4 bases of the junction unmatched. The CDR3 reads CASSVGGTSGTDTQYF. CDR3 in DNA: TGTGCCAGCAGCGTTGGCGGGACTAGCGGCACAGATACGCAGTATTTT.

The V gene is TRBV27, the J gene TRBJ2-1; 10 bases line up with TRBD2. V lost 2 bases, J lost 7 bases, and 5 bases stayed unmatched. This CDR3 spans 15 amino acids. The germline gives CDR1 MNHEY, CDR2 SMNVEV (reference sequence). CDR3: CASSLTAGGLNEQFF. The CDR3 nucleotides read TGTGCCAGCAGTTTAACAGCGGGAGGGCTGAATGAGCAGTTCTTC.

V gene TRBV27 combines with J gene TRBJ2-3; D is unclear. CDR1 MNHEY and CDR2 SMNVEV come from the germline V gene (reference sequence). The CDR3 sequence is 11 residues long. V was clipped by 3 bases and J by 6 bases, with 4 bases between them. CDR3 amino acids: CASSFMDTQYF. The CDR3 DNA reads TGTGCCAGCAGTTTTATGGATACGCAGTATTTT.

The chain employs TRBV7-9 and TRBJ2-3, with D perhaps matching TRBD1 (5 bases). The germline V and J ends were trimmed by 4 bases and 3 bases, with 14 bases remaining between them. The CDR3 loop spans 15 amino acids. Germline CDR1 is SEHNR and CDR2 is FQNEAQ (reference sequence). CDR3 coding DNA: TGTGCCAGCAGCTCGGACGCGAAGGGGACAGATACGCAGTATTTT. It yields the protein CASSSDAKGTDTQYF.

The CDR3 region is CASHGVSNTGELFF. CDR3 nucleotides: TGTGCCAGCCATGGAGTGTCGAACACCGGGGAGCTGTTTTTT. The chain links TRBV2 to TRBJ2-2, with no clear D. Trimming pared 8 bases from V and 0 bases from J, leaving 10 bases between. Germline assignment: CDR1 SNHLY and CDR2 FYNNEI. The CDR3 length is 14 residues.

This rearrangement joins TRBV9 to TRBJ1-1; no firm D call. Per germline, CDR1 SGDLS and CDR2 YYNGEE. With 4 bases removed from V and 8 bases from J, the gap between germline ends came to 12 bases. The CDR3 totals 12 residues. The CDR3, as DNA: TGTGCCAGCAGCACGGCGTCGGGGGAAGCTTTCTTT. Translation gives CASSTASGEAFF.

This clone was counted once. The rearrangement joins TRBV6-5 to TRBJ2-7, with D perhaps TRBD1 (5 bases). The CDR3 is 13 residues long. Between the trimmed V and J ends, which lost 6 bases and 0 bases, there was a span of 9 bases. Germline V lookup: CDR1 MNHEY, CDR2 SVGAGI. CDR3 sequence reads: CASSWGDSYEQYF. The CDR3 bases are TGTGCCAGCAGCTGGGGCGACTCCTACGAGCAGTACTTC.

The chain uses TRBV7-9 and TRBJ2-2; D not certain. V lost 5 bases and J 1 base, leaving 8 bases between the germline ends. The CDR3 is 14 residues long. Germline-derived CDR1 and CDR2 are SEHNR and FQNEAQ (reference sequence). The CDR3 bases are TGTGCCAGCAGCACCACACTGAACACCGGGGAGCTGTTTTTT. The encoded protein is CASSTTLNTGELFF.

The gene calls are TRBV27 and TRBJ1-2; possible D gene TRBD1, 5 bases. V lost 3 bases to trimming and J lost 3 bases, with 8 bases between them. The CDR3 runs 13 residues. Looked up from germline, CDR1 is MNHEY and CDR2 is SMNVEV (reference sequence). In DNA form, the CDR3 reads TGTGCCAGCAGTTTTGACAGACACTATGGCTACACCTTC. Protein product: CASSFDRHYGYTF.

Only one count was recorded for this clone. The chain joins TRBV7-2 to TRBJ1-6, with TRBD1 matching over 9 bases. Germline lookup yields CDR1 SGHTA and CDR2 FQGNSA. The CDR3 length is 15 residues. Germline trimming cut 1 base from V and 6 bases from J; bases unmatched to any gene: 1. The CDR3 nucleotides read TGTGCCAGCAGCTTAGGGGACAGGGTTAATTCACCCCTCCACTTT. It encodes CASSLGDRVNSPLHF.

The chain is built from TRBV11-3 and TRBJ2-7; D remains unclear. CDR3 size: 13 residues. The germline V and J ends were trimmed by 0 bases and 3 bases, with 6 bases remaining between them. Germline V CDR1 and CDR2: SGHNT, YENEEA. The chain's CDR3 is CASSLEDGYEQYF. CDR3 in DNA: TGTGCCAGCAGCTTAGAAGATGGCTACGAGCAGTACTTC. The full variable domain, with the rest looked up from reference TRBV11-3 and TRBJ2-7, is EAGVVQSPRYKIIEKKQPVAFWCNPISGHNTLYWYLQNLGQGPELLIRYENEEAVDDSQLPKDRFSAERLKGVDSTLKIQPAELGDSAVYLCASSLEDGYEQYFGPGTRLTVT.

The chain uses TRBV28 and TRBJ2-7; TRBD1 might be the D (5 bases). The CDR3 loop spans 11 amino acids. Looked up from germline, CDR1 is MDHEN and CDR2 is SYDVKM. Trimming cost V 8 bases and J 3 bases, with 8 bases left between them. The CDR3 DNA follows: TGTGCCAGCGCCGACAGCTACGAGCAGTACTTC. It encodes CASADSYEQYF.

The CDR3 reads CASSLLSTYEQYF. The DNA of the CDR3 is TGTGCCAGCAGCTTACTATCTACCTACGAGCAGTACTTC. The V call is TRBV7-9, the J call TRBJ2-7; D ambiguous. Trimming left V 2 bases short and J 2 bases short, with 7 bases between. Looked up from germline, CDR1 is SEHNR and CDR2 is FQNEAQ (reference sequence). The CDR3 contains 13 residues.

The J gene is TRBJ2-7, the V gene TRBV28; D unclear. CDR3 length equals 11 residues. Per germline, CDR1 MDHEN and CDR2 SYDVKM. The V and J ends lost 8 bases and 2 bases respectively, with 7 bases between them. CDR3 region: CASGVAYEQYF. The DNA of the CDR3 is TGTGCCAGCGGGGTGGCCTACGAGCAGTACTTC.

The chain links TRBV27 to TRBJ2-7, with a possible D match to TRBD1 (6 bases). The V gene's germline CDR1 is MNHEY and CDR2 SMNVEV (reference sequence). V lost 5 bases to trimming and J lost 6 bases, with 14 bases between them. CDR3 length: 13 residues. CDR3 coding DNA: TGTGCCAGCAGTGCACAGGGACGGAGCGAGCAGTACTTC. Its translation is CASSAQGRSEQYF.

As concerns this clone: Different DNA sequences within this sample yield the same CDR3. This chain uses TRBV9 with TRBJ2-5; 11 bases are shared with TRBD2. CDR1 SGDLS and CDR2 YYNGEE come from the germline V gene. The length of the CDR3 is 16 residues. Trimming removed 4 bases from V and 1 base from J; junction bases left unmatched: 6. The CDR3 DNA is TGTGCCAGCAGCCCAGGACTAGCGGGTCTCCAAGAGACCCAGTACTTC. As protein: CASSPGLAGLQETQYF.

J is TRBJ2-5 and V is TRBV30; 9 nucleotides agree with TRBD2. This CDR3 comprises 15 residues. In germline, CDR1 is GTSNPN, CDR2 SVGIG (reference sequence). After removal of 1 base from V and 5 bases from J, the junction contained 8 bases not matched to a gene. The CDR3, as DNA: TGTGCCTGGAGTGGGACTAGCGAAAAATGGGAGACCCAGTACTTC. Encoded protein: CAWSGTSEKWETQYF.

The chain recombines TRBV6-5 with TRBJ1-1; D might be TRBD1 (5 bases). CDR1 is MNHEY, CDR2 SVGAGI, per germline. V lost 4 bases, J lost 0 bases, and 12 bases lay in between. This CDR3 is built from 15 residues. CDR3: CASSSEGQMNTEAFF. CDR3 DNA: TGTGCCAGCAGTTCAGAAGGACAAATGAACACTGAAGCTTTCTTT.

This chain links TRBV30 with TRBJ2-7, with 7 bases identical to TRBD1. This CDR3 has 14 residues. Per the germline V gene, CDR1 is GTSNPN and CDR2 is SVGIG (reference sequence). After removal of 2 bases from V and 4 bases from J, the junction contained 8 bases not matched to a gene. In DNA form, the CDR3 reads TGTGCCTGGAGTTGGGACAGCGCCACTTACGAGCAGTACTTC. Encoded protein: CAWSWDSATYEQYF.

The chain has TRBV7-9 and TRBJ2-3, with D unclear. V was pared by 3 bases and J by 4 bases, with 11 bases between. Looked up from germline, CDR1 is SEHNR and CDR2 is FQNEAQ (reference sequence). There are 14 residues in the CDR3. The CDR3 nucleotides read TGTGCCAGCAGCTTTGACCTCCCGGCAGATACGCAGTATTTT. This codes for CASSFDLPADTQYF.

The chain joins TRBV5-1 to TRBJ2-1; D perhaps matches TRBD2 (5 bases). The V gene's germline CDR1 is SGHRS and CDR2 YFSETQ. CDR3 size: 15 residues. The ends were cut back, 9 bases at V and 7 bases at J, with 23 bases in the middle. The CDR3 loop reads CATSLEASSNNEQFF. The CDR3 DNA follows: TGCGCCACCTCTTTGGAGGCCTCCTCCAATAATGAGCAGTTCTTC.

The V and J genes are TRBV25-1 and TRBJ1-1; D is unclear. The germline V gene has CDR1 MGHDK and CDR2 SYGVNS. This CDR3 comprises 12 residues. Trimming cost V 6 bases and J 4 bases, with 9 bases left between them. The DNA for the CDR3 is TGTGCCAGCAGCATGGGTTCCACTGAAGCTTTCTTT. Translation: CASSMGSTEAFF.

V is TRBV13 and J is TRBJ1-2, with D maybe TRBD1 (5 bases). V was cut by 5 bases and J by 2 bases, with 18 bases left in between. The germline V gene encodes CDR1 PRHDT and CDR2 FYEKMQ (reference sequence). This CDR3 comprises 16 residues. Here the CDR3 reads CASSPGRWQGNYGYTF. In DNA, the CDR3 is TGTGCCAGCAGCCCGGGGAGGTGGCAGGGAAACTATGGCTACACCTTC.

The chain employs TRBV19 and TRBJ2-7; D is unresolved. Trimming left V 1 base short and J 4 bases short, with 11 bases between. Looked up from germline, CDR1 is LNHDA and CDR2 is SQIVND (reference sequence). This CDR3 spans 14 amino acids. The DNA of the CDR3 is TGTGCCAGTAGTATAGTATGGACGGAATACGAGCAGTACTTC. Translation gives CASSIVWTEYEQYF.

The rearrangement joins TRBV10-3 to TRBJ1-6; D unclear. The CDR3 has 18 amino acids. With 4 bases removed from V and 7 bases from J, the gap between germline ends came to 23 bases. Germline CDR1 is ENHRY and CDR2 is SYGVKD. The CDR3 reads CAISASLINAGTNSPLHF. In nucleotides, the CDR3 is TGTGCCATCAGTGCGAGTCTTATTAATGCAGGAACAAATTCACCCCTCCACTTT.

The chain is built from TRBV5-6 and TRBJ2-7; no clear D gene. Germline loops: CDR1 SGHDT, CDR2 YYEEEE. The CDR3 extends over 16 amino acids. V was shortened by 0 bases and J by 2 bases, with 15 bases between the two germline ends. The CDR3 loop reads CASSLGFSDGPYEQYF. CDR3 nucleotide sequence: TGTGCCAGCAGCTTGGGGTTCTCGGACGGTCCCTACGAGCAGTACTTC.

The rearrangement links TRBV5-6 to TRBJ1-1, with D hard to call. The CDR3 spans 13 residues. V lost 0 bases and J lost 10, with 13 bases in between. The germline V gene encodes CDR1 SGHDT and CDR2 YYEEEE. The CDR3 sequence is CASSLGVSLGAFF. Written as DNA, the CDR3 is TGTGCCAGCAGCTTGGGAGTTTCCTTGGGAGCTTTCTTT.